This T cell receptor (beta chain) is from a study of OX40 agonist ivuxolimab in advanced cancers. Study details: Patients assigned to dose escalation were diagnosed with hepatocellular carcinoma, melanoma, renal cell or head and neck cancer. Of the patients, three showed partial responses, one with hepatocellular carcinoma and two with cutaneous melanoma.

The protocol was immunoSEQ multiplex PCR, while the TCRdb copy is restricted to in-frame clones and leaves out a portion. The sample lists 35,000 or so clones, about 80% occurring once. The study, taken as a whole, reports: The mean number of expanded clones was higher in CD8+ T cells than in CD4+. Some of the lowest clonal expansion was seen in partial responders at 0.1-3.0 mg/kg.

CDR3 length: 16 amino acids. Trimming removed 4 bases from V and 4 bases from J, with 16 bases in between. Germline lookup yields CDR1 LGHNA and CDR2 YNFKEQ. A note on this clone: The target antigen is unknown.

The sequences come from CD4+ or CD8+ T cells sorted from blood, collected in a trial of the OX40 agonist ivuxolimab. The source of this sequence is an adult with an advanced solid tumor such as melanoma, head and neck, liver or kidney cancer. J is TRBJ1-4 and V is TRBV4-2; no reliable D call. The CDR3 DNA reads TGTGCCAGCAGCCCATTACTGGGCCAGATTAATGAAAAACTGTTTTTT. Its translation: CASSPLLGQINEKLFF.